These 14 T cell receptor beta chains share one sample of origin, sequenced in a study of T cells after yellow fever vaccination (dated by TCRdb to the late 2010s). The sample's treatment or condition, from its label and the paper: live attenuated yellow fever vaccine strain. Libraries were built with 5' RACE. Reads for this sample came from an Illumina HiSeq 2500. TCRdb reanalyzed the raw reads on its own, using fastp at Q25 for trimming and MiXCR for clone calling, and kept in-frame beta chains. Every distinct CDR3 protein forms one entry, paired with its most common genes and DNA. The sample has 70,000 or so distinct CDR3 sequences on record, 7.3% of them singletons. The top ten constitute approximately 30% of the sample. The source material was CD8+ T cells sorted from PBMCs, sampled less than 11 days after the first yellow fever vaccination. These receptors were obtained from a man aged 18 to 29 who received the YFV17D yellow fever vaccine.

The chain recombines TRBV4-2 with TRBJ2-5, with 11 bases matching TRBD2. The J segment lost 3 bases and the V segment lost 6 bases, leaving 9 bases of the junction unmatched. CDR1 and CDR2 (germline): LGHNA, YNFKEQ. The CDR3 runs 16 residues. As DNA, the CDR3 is TGTGCCAGCAGGCCCCTAGCGGGGGGTGCGAAAGAGACCCAGTACTTC. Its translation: CASRPLAGGAKETQYF.

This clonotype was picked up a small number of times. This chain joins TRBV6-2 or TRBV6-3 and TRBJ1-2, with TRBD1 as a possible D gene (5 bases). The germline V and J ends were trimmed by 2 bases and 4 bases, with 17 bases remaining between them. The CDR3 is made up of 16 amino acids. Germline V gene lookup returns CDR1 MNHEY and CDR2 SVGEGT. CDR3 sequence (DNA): TGTGCCAGCAGTTACGTTTTTTCGACAGACTCCTATGGCTACACCTTC. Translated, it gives CASSYVFSTDSYGYTF.

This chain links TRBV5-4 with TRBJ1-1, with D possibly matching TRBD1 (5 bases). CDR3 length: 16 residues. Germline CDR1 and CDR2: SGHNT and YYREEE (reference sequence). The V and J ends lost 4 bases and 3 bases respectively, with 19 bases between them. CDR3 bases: TGTGCCAGCAGCGAGGGACTTTCCGGCCGGTACACTGAAGCTTTCTTT. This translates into CASSEGLSGRYTEAFF.

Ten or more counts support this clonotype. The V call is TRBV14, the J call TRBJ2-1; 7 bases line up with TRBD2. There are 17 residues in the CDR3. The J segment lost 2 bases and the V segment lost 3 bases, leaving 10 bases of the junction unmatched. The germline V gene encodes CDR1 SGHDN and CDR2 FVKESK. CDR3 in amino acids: CASSHILAANPYNEQFF. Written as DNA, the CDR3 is TGTGCCAGCAGCCACATCCTAGCGGCCAACCCCTACAATGAGCAGTTCTTC.

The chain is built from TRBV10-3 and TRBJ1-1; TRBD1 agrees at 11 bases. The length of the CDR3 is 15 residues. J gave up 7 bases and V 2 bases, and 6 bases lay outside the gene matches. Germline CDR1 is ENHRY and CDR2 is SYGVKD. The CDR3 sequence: CAISERGDRGDEAFF. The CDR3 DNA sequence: TGTGCCATCAGTGAGCGGGGGGACAGGGGGGATGAAGCTTTCTTT.

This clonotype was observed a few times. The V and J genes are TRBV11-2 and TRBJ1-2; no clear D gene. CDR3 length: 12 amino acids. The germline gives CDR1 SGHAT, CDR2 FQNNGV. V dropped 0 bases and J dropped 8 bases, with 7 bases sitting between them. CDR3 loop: CASSLDKGGYTF. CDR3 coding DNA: TGTGCCAGCAGCTTAGATAAGGGCGGCTACACCTTC.

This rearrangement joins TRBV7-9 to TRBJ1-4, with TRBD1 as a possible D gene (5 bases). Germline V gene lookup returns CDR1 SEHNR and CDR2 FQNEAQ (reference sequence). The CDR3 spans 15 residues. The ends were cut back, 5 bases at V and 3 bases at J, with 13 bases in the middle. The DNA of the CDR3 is TGTGCCAGCAGCCATCCGGACACCTCTAATGAAAAACTGTTTTTT. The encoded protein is CASSHPDTSNEKLFF.

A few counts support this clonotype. The CDR3 sequence: CASSRLAGEHTGELFF. The CDR3 nucleotides are TGTGCCAGCAGCAGACTAGCGGGGGAGCACACCGGGGAGCTGTTTTTT. The chain is built from TRBV7-9 and TRBJ2-2, with 12 bases identical to TRBD2. CDR3 length: 16 amino acids. The germline gives CDR1 SEHNR, CDR2 FQNEAQ (reference sequence). Unmatched junction bases numbered 4, after V lost 5 bases and J lost 3 bases. Looking up the rest from reference TRBV7-9 and TRBJ2-2 gives the full variable domain: DTGVSQNPRHKITKRGQNVTFRCDPISEHNRLYWYRQTLGQGPEFLTYFQNEAQLEKSRLLSDRFSAERPKGSFSTLEIQRTEQGDSAMYLCASSRLAGEHTGELFFGEGSRLTVL.

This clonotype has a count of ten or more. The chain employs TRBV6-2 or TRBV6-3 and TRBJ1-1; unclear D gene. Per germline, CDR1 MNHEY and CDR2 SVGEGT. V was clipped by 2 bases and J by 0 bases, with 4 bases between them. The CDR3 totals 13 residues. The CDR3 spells CASSYRLNTEAFF. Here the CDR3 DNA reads TGTGCCAGCAGTTACCGGCTGAACACTGAAGCTTTCTTT.

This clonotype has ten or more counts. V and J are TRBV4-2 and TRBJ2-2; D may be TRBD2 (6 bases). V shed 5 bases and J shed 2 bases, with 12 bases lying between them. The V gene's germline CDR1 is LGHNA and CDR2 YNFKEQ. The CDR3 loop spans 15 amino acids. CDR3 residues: CASSSRDENTGELFF. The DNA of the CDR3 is TGTGCCAGCAGCTCGCGGGACGAAAACACCGGGGAGCTGTTTTTT.

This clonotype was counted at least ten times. The CDR3 region is CASSTSDGYEQYF. The CDR3 DNA sequence: TGTGCCAGCAGTACCAGCGACGGCTACGAGCAGTACTTC. This chain links TRBV6-1 with TRBJ2-7, with D unresolved. CDR3 size: 13 residues. CDR1 MNHNS and CDR2 SASEGT come from the germline V gene. V shed 5 bases and J shed 3 bases, with 11 bases lying between them.

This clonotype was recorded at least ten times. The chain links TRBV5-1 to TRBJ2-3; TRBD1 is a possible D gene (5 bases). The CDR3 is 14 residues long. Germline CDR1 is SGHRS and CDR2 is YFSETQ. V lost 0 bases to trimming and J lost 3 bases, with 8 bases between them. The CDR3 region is CASSLARETDTQYF. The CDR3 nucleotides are TGCGCCAGCAGCTTGGCCAGGGAAACAGATACGCAGTATTTT.

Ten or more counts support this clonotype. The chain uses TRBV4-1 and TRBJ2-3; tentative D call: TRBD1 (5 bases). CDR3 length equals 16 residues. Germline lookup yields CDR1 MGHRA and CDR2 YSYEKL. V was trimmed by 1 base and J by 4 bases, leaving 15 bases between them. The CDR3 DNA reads TGCGCCAGCAGCCAAGGGGGTCTAGGGGTTGCAGATACGCAGTATTTT. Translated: CASSQGGLGVADTQYF.

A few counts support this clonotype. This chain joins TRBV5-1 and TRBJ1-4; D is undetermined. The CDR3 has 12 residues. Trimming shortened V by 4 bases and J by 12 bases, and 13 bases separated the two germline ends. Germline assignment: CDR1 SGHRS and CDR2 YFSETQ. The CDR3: CASSPEGRELFF. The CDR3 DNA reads TGCGCCAGCAGCCCAGAAGGGAGAGAACTGTTTTTT.